The 5 T cell receptor beta chains presented below share a single source sample, sequenced in a study of human T cells and chemical hapten exposure. TCRdb independently ran MiXCR on the RACE reads; one entry per CDR3 protein. The sample has approximately 60,000 distinct CDR3 sequences; 9.9% are singletons. Time point here: pre-sensitization, week 0. Regarding treatment: therapeutic diphenylcyclopropenone sensitization with weekly scalp DPC. This specimen consisted of whole blood, obtained in connection with sensitization to the hapten diphenylcyclopropenone (DPC). Receptor source: a middle-aged man with alopecia areata. Some clones in this sample may be carry-over from other donors' samples.

This clonotype was detected many times. This chain uses TRBV7-9 with TRBJ2-7, with a weak D call TRBD2 (6 bases). Germline V gives CDR1 SEHNR, CDR2 FQNEAQ (reference sequence). This CDR3 has 14 residues. V was cut by 5 bases and J by 3 bases, with 14 bases left in between. CDR3 nucleotides: TGTGCCAGCAGCCCAATGACTAGTTACTACGAGCAGTACTTC. Translating gives CASSPMTSYYEQYF.

This chain links TRBV2 with TRBJ2-7; 10 nucleotides match TRBD1. The trim removed 3 bases at V and 6 bases at J, leaving 8 bases unmatched. Germline V gives CDR1 SNHLY, CDR2 FYNNEI. The CDR3 loop spans 15 amino acids. CDR3 sequence: CASSDPGQGPLEQYF. CDR3 nucleotides: TGTGCCAGCAGTGACCCGGGACAGGGGCCTCTCGAGCAGTACTTC.

Ten or more counts support this clonotype. The chain recombines TRBV7-3 with TRBJ2-6, with unresolved D. Germline assignment: CDR1 SGHTA and CDR2 FQGTGA. Trimming cost V 4 bases and J 0 bases, with 7 bases left between them. CDR3 length equals 15 residues. The CDR3 loop reads CASSSRISGANVLTF. The CDR3 DNA is TGTGCCAGCAGCTCTCGGATCTCTGGGGCCAACGTCCTGACTTTC.

A word on this clonotype: A junction end diverges from the germline sequence, so it may reflect a read error. The chain joins TRBV5-4 to TRBJ2-2; 11 bases fit TRBD1. The CDR3 extends over 17 amino acids. CDR1 is SGHNT, CDR2 YYREEE, per germline (reference sequence). The CDR3 DNA reads as TGTGCCTGCAGCCCTCCCGGACAGGGGGCGCTCACCGGGGAGCTGTTTTTT. Its protein is CACSPPGQGALTGELFF.

The V call is TRBV7-6, the J call TRBJ2-7; 7 positions agree with TRBD1. The V gene end was trimmed by 1 base and the J gene end by 2 bases; junction bases not matched to a gene: 2. The V gene's germline CDR1 is SGHVS and CDR2 FNYEAQ. The CDR3 is 14 amino acids. The CDR3 DNA follows: TGTGCCAGCAGCTTAGATCAGGGGGCCTACGAGCAGTACTTC. Its translation is CASSLDQGAYEQYF.